The rows below give T cell receptor beta chains drawn from one sample of a study of CD8 T cells in ankylosing spondylitis. Each CDR3 protein is one row after TCRdb ran MiXCR on the 5' RACE reads. The sample lists some 220,000 distinct CDR3 sequences, about 10% occurring once. Sample: blood, either unsorted or a sorted T cell fraction (not recorded which). Receptor source: a male donor with ankylosing spondylitis or in good health (not recorded which). Both conserved end residues are part of each CDR3. A D gene is named only where the DNA matches it firmly. The listing skips clone size in some rows; elsewhere it reads once, few, many or a size class.

V gene,clone size,D gene,J gene,CDR3 DNA,CDR3 protein
TRBV6-2/TRBV6-3,NA,NA,TRBJ2-3,TGTGCCAGCAGTTACTACCCAAGCACAGATACGCAGTATTTT,CASSYYPSTDTQYF
TRBV5-1,NA,NA,TRBJ2-2,TGCGCCAGCAGCTTGGAAGGCGGACGGAACACCGGGGAGCTGTTTTTT,CASSLEGGRNTGELFF
TRBV5-1,NA,TRBD1,TRBJ2-5,TGCGCCAGCAGCGCCGGACAGGCCAAAGAGACCCAGTACTTC,CASSAGQAKETQYF
TRBV5-1,many,NA,TRBJ2-5,TGCGCCAGCAGCTTGGATGGCAGGGGAGGTGGGACCCAGTACTTC,CASSLDGRGGGTQYF
TRBV9,many,TRBD1,TRBJ2-3,TGTGCCAGCAGCGAGAAAGAGGGGGCGCTCACAGATACGCAGTATTTT,CASSEKEGALTDTQYF
TRBV27,few,NA,TRBJ2-7,TGTGCCAGCAGTCCCCCAAATGGCGAGCAGTACTTC,CASSPPNGEQYF
TRBV20-1,many,NA,TRBJ2-5,TGCAGTGCGGGAGAGACCCAGTACTTC,CSAGETQYF
TRBV6-5,many,TRBD2,TRBJ2-1,TGTGCCAGCAGTTACTCGAAGACTAGCGGGAGTAATGAGCAGTTCTTC,CASSYSKTSGSNEQFF
TRBV6-5,many,TRBD1,TRBJ1-1,TGTGCCAGCAGTTATGACAGGGGGAACACTGAAGCTTTCTTT,CASSYDRGNTEAFF
TRBV25-1,many,TRBD1,TRBJ1-2,TGTGCCAGCTCATGGACAGGGGGCTACACCTTC,CASSWTGGYTF
TRBV30,many,NA,TRBJ2-7,TGTGCCTGTGTAACCGGGACTCCCTACTACGAGCAGTACTTC,CACVTGTPYYEQYF
TRBV19,NA,NA,TRBJ1-5,TGTGCCAGTACCCCAGAGTTGGGGGCTAGCAATCAGCCCCAGCATTTT,CASTPELGASNQPQHF
TRBV6-6,many,NA,TRBJ2-3,TGTGCCAGCAACTCGAGGGGTGCTAGCACAGATACGCAGTATTTT,CASNSRGASTDTQYF
TRBV27,many,NA,TRBJ2-1,TGTGCCAGCAGTTTCCTCGGCCCTAGCCGGGTCTCGAATGAGCAGTTCTTC,CASSFLGPSRVSNEQFF
TRBV28,many,NA,TRBJ1-2,TGTGCCAGTTGGAGTCGCTATGGCTACACCTTC,CASWSRYGYTF
TRBV11-3,once,TRBD2,TRBJ2-1,TGTGCCAGCAGTCCAGGGCTAGCGGGGGGATATGAGCAGTTCTTC,CASSPGLAGGYEQFF
TRBV7-6,many,NA,TRBJ1-3,TGTGCCAGCAGCTCCTCCCGGGGGGTGTCTGGAAACACCATATATTTT,CASSSSRGVSGNTIYF
TRBV27,few,TRBD1,TRBJ1-5,TGTGCCAGCAGTTTCCGGGGACAGGGGTGGCATCAGCCCCAGCATTTT,CASSFRGQGWHQPQHF
TRBV29-1,many,NA,TRBJ1-1,TGCAGCGTGAGGACCCGAGGCACTGAAGCTTTCTTT,CSVRTRGTEAFF